The clone carrying this T cell receptor beta chain came up once. These data come from a study of cytomegalovirus exposure and HLA in healthy donors. The PCR had 60 Vbeta and 13 Jbeta primers. Method: immunoSEQ multiplex PCR; TCRdb's copy keeps in-frame clones and lacks some. This repertoire shows more than 150,000 clones, 81% found once; its top ten account for 1.3%. The V and J ends lost 3 bases and 4 bases respectively, with 13 bases between them. In germline, CDR1 is WSHSY, CDR2 SAAADI. This CDR3 contains 16 residues. The receptor's source is a man aged 45 to 65 in good health and CMV-seropositive. The source material was PBMCs. V and J are TRBV10-2 and TRBJ1-6; D unclear. The CDR3 bases are TGCGCCAGCAGTGAAGAGGCTCGGATATATAATTCACCCCTCCACTTT. It translates to CASSEEARIYNSPLHF.